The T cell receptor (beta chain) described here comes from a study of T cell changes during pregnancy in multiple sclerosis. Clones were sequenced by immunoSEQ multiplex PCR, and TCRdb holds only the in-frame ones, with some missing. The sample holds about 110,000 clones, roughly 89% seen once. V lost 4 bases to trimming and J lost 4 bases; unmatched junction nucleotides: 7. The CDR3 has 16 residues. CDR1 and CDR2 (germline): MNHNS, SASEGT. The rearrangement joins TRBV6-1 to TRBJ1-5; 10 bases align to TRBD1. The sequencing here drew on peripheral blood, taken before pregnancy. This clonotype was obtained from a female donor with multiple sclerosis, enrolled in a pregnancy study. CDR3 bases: TGTGCCAGCAGTGGACCGGGACAGGGGTCAAATCAGCCCCAGCATTTT. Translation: CASSGPGQGSNQPQHF.